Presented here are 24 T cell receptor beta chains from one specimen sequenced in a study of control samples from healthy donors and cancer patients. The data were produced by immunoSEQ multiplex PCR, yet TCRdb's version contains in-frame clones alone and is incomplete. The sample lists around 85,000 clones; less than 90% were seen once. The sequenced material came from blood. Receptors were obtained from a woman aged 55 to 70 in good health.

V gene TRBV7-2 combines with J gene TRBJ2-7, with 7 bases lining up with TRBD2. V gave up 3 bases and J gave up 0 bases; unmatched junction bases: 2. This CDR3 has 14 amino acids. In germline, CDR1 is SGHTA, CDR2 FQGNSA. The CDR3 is CASSFRDYSYEQYF. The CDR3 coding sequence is TGTGCCAGCAGCTTCCGGGACTACTCCTACGAGCAGTACTTC. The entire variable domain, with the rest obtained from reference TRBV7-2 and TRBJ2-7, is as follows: GAGVSQSPSNKVTEKGKDVELRCDPISGHTALYWYRQSLGQGLEFLIYFQGNSAPDKSGLPSDRFSAERTGGSVSTLTIQRTQQEDSAVYLCASSFRDYSYEQYFGPGTRLTVT.

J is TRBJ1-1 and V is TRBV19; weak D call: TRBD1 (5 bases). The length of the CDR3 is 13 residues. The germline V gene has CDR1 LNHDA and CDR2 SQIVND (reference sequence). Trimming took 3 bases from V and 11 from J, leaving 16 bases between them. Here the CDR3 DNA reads TGTGCCAGTAGTATGGCTCGCAGGGCTCGGGCTTTCTTT. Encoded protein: CASSMARRARAFF.

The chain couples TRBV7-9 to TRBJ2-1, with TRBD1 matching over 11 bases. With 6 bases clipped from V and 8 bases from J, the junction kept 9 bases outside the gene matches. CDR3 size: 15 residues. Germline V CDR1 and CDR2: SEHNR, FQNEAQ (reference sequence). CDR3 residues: CASRSGTGGPHEQFF. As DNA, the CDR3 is TGTGCCAGCAGATCCGGGACAGGGGGGCCCCATGAGCAGTTCTTC.

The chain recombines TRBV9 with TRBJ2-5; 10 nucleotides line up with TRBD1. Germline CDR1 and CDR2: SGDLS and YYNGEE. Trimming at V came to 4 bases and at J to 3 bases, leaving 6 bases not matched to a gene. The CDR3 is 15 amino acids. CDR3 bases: TGTGCCAGCAGCACCCGGGACAGGGGAGAAGAGACCCAGTACTTC. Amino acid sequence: CASSTRDRGEETQYF.

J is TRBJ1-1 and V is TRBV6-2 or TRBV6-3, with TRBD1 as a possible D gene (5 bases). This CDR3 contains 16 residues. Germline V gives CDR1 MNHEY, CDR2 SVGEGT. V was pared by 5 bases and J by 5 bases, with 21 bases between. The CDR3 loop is CASSNRPAGRGTEAFF. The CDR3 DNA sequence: TGTGCCAGCAGTAACCGGCCTGCAGGGCGTGGGACTGAAGCTTTCTTT.

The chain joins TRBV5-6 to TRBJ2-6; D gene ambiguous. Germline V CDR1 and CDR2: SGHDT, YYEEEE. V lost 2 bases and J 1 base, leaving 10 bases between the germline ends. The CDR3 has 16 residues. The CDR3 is CASSFGTASGANVLTF. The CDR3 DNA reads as TGTGCCAGCAGCTTCGGTACGGCTTCTGGGGCCAACGTCCTGACTTTC.

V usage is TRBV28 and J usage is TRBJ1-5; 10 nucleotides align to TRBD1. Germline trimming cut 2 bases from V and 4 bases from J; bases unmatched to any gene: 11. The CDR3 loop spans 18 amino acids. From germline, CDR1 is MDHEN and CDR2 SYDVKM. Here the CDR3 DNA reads TGTGCCAGCAGTTTAGGAAGGGACAGGGGATTTAGTAATCAGCCCCAGCATTTT. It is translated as CASSLGRDRGFSNQPQHF.

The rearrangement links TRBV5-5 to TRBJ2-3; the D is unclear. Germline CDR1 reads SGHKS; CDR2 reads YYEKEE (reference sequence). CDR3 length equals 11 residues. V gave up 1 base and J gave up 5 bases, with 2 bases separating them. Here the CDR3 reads CASSLKDTQYF. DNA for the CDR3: TGTGCCAGCAGCTTGAAAGATACGCAGTATTTT.

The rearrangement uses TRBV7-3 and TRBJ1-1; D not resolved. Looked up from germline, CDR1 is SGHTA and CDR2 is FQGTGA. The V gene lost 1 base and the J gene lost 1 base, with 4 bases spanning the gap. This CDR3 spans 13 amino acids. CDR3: CASSLNTNTEAFF. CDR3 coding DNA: TGTGCCAGCAGCTTAAACACGAACACTGAAGCTTTCTTT.

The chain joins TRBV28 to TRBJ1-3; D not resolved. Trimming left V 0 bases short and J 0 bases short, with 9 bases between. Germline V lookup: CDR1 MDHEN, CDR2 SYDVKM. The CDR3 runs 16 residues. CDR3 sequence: CASSLWGSYSGNTIYF. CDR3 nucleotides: TGTGCCAGCAGTTTATGGGGGTCCTACTCTGGAAACACCATATATTTT.

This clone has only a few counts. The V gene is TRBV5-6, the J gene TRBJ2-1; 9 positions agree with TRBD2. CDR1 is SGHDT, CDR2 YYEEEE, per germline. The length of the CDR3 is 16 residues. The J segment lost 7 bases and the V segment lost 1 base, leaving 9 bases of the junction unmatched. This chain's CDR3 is CASSLIVAGEGNEQFF. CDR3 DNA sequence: TGTGCCAGCAGCTTGATTGTAGCGGGAGAGGGGAATGAGCAGTTCTTC. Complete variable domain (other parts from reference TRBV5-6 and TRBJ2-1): DAGVTQSPTHLIKTRGQQVTLRCSPKSGHDTVSWYQQALGQGPQFIFQYYEEEERQRGNFPDRFSGHQFPNYSSELNVNALLLGDSALYLCASSLIVAGEGNEQFFGPGTRLTVL.

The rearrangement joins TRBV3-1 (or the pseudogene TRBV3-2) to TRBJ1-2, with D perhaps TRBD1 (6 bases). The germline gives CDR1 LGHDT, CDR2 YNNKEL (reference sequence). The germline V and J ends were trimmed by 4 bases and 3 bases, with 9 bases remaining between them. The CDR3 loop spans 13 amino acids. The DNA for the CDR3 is TGTGCCAGCAGCCTAGGGGGGGACTATGGCTACACCTTC. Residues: CASSLGGDYGYTF.

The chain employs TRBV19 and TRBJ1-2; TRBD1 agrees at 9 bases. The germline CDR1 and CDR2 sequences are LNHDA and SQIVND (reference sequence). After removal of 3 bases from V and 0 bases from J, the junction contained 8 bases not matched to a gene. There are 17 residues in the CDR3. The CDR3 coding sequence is TGTGCCAGTAGTATGGGGGGGACAGGGCGAACTAACTATGGCTACACCTTC. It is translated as CASSMGGTGRTNYGYTF.

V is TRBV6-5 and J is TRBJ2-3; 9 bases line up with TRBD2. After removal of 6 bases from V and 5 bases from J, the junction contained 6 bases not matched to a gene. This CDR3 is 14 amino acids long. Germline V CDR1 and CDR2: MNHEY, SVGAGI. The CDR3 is CASRASGAEDTQYF. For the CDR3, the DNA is TGTGCCAGCAGGGCTAGCGGGGCTGAAGATACGCAGTATTTT.

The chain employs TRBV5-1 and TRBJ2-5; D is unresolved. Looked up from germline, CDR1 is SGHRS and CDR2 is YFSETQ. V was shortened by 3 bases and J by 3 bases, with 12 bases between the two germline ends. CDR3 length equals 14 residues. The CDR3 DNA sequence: TGCGCCAGCAGCTCTGGACGTAGAGAAGAGACCCAGTACTTC. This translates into CASSSGRREETQYF.

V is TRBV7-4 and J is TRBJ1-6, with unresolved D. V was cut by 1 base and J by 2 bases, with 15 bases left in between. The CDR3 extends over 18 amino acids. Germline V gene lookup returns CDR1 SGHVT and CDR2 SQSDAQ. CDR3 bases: TGTGCCAGCAGCTTAGAGGCGGGGAGGGTGGCCTATAATTCACCCCTCCACTTT. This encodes CASSLEAGRVAYNSPLHF. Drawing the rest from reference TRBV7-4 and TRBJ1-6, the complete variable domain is GAGVSQSPRYKVAKRGRDVALRCDSISGHVTLYWYRQTLGQGSEVLTYSQSDAQRDKSGRPSGRFSAERPERSVSTLKIQRTEQGDSAVYLCASSLEAGRVAYNSPLHFGNGTRLTVT.

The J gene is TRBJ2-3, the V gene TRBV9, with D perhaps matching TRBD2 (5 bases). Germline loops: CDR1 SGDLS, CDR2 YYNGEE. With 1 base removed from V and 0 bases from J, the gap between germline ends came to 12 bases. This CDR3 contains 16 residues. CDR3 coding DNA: TGTGCCAGCAGCGTATCGGCTAGCACGAGCACAGATACGCAGTATTTT. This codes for CASSVSASTSTDTQYF.

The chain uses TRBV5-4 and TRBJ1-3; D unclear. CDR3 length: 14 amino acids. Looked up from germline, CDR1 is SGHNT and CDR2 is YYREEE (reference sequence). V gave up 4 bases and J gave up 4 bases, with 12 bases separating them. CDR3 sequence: CASSAGLGGNTIYF. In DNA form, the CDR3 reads TGTGCCAGCAGCGCTGGACTTGGGGGAAACACCATATATTTT.

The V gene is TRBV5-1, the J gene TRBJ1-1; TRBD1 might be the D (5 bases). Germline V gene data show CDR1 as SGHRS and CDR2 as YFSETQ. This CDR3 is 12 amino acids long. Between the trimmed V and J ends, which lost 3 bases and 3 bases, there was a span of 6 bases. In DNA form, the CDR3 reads TGCGCCAGCAGCTGGGGGGACACTGAAGCTTTCTTT. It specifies CASSWGDTEAFF.

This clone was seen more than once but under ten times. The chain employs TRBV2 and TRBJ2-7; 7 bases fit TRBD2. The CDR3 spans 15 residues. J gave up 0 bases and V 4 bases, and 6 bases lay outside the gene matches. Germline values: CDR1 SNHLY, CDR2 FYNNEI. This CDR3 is CASSAGLSNSYEQYF. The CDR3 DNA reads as TGTGCCAGCAGTGCGGGACTATCGAACTCCTACGAGCAGTACTTC.

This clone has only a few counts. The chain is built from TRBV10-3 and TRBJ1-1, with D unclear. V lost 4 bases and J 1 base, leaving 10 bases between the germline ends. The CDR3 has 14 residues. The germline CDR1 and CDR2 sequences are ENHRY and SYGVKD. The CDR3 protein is CAISARSQNTEAFF. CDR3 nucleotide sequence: TGTGCCATCAGTGCTAGGTCGCAGAACACTGAAGCTTTCTTT.

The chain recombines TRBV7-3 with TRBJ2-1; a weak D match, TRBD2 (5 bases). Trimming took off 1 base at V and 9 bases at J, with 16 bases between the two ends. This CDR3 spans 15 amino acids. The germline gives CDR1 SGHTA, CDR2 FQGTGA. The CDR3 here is CASSLSQSGLSEQFF. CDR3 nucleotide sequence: TGTGCCAGCAGCTTAAGCCAGTCCGGACTCAGTGAGCAGTTCTTC.

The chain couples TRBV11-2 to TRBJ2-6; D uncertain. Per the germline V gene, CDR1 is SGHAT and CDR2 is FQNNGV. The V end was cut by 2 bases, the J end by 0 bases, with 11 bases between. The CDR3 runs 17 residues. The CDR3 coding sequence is TGTGCCAGCAGCTTAAGTAAGGGTTACTCTGGGGCCAACGTCCTGACTTTC. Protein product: CASSLSKGYSGANVLTF.

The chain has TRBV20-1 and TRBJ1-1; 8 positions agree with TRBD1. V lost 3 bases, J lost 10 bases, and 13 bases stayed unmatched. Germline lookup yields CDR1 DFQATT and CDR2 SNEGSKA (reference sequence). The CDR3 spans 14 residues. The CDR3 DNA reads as TGCAGTGCTAGTGATAGACAGGGGTATTCGGGAGCTTTCTTT. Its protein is CSASDRQGYSGAFF.